These 10 T cell receptor beta chains were all obtained from the same sample, sequenced in a study of blood T cell repertoires in COVID-19. Measured with immunoSEQ multiplex PCR; TCRdb has only the in-frame clones, and not every one. Of approximately 81,000 clones in the sample, 89% were seen once. The specimen was peripheral blood. Receptor source: a man between 65 and 80 years old with active or convalescent COVID-19.

This clone occurred a few times. The gene calls are TRBV18 and TRBJ1-4, with no clear D. The V end was cut by 3 bases, the J end by 8 bases, with 7 bases between. Germline V lookup: CDR1 KGHSH, CDR2 LQKENI. CDR3 length: 12 amino acids. The CDR3 loop is CASSPAQEKLFF. The CDR3 DNA is TGTGCCAGCTCACCGGCACAAGAAAAACTGTTTTTT.

The V call is TRBV5-1, the J call TRBJ2-5; TRBD2 agrees at 8 bases. The CDR3 has 17 residues. With 3 bases clipped from V and 5 bases from J, the junction kept 15 bases outside the gene matches. From germline, CDR1 is SGHRS and CDR2 YFSETQ. The CDR3 coding sequence is TGCGCCAGCAGCTCGGGCGGGGGGCCCACCTTTTGGGAGACCCAGTACTTC. It yields the protein CASSSGGGPTFWETQYF.

The V and J genes are TRBV4-1 and TRBJ1-2; tentatively, D is TRBD1 (5 bases). V dropped 0 bases and J dropped 2 bases, with 10 bases sitting between them. Germline CDR1 MGHRA, CDR2 YSYEKL. This CDR3 spans 15 amino acids. CDR3 loop: CASSQDHRMNYGYTF. The CDR3 DNA is TGCGCCAGCAGCCAAGATCACAGGATGAACTATGGCTACACCTTC.

This rearrangement joins TRBV5-1 to TRBJ2-1; weak D call: TRBD2 (7 bases). The germline V gene has CDR1 SGHRS and CDR2 YFSETQ. This CDR3 has 15 residues. Trimming removed 4 bases from V and 7 bases from J, with 18 bases in between. CDR3 in amino acids: CASSLRQDGGNEQFF. The CDR3 DNA is TGCGCCAGCAGCCTAAGACAGGACGGGGGGAATGAGCAGTTCTTC.

The V and J genes are TRBV7-9 and TRBJ1-2, with D unresolved. This CDR3 spans 13 amino acids. The V end was cut by 5 bases, the J end by 6 bases, with 13 bases between. Germline-derived CDR1 and CDR2 are SEHNR and FQNEAQ (reference sequence). The CDR3 sequence is CASSMDGSDGYTF. Here the CDR3 DNA reads TGTGCCAGCAGCATGGACGGTAGCGATGGCTACACCTTC.

The chain recombines TRBV30 with TRBJ2-7, with D possibly matching TRBD1 (5 bases). V dropped 0 bases and J dropped 1 base, with 13 bases sitting between them. CDR3 length equals 15 residues. The germline V gene encodes CDR1 GTSNPN and CDR2 SVGIG (reference sequence). CDR3 protein: CAWSVATGLSYEQYF. The CDR3 DNA sequence: TGTGCCTGGAGTGTAGCAACAGGCCTTTCCTACGAGCAGTACTTC.

The chain has TRBV6-1 and TRBJ2-3; D may be TRBD2 (6 bases). Trimming removed 2 bases from V and 9 bases from J, with 15 bases in between. The germline gives CDR1 MNHNS, CDR2 SASEGT. The CDR3 consists of 14 residues. The chain's CDR3 is CASSEIGGGITQYF. DNA for the CDR3: TGTGCCAGCAGTGAAATCGGAGGAGGGATAACGCAGTATTTT.

Worth noting for this clone: One end of the junction is discordant with germline, which a read error may explain. The CDR3 is CASSEALQGATFF. CDR3 sequence (DNA): TGTGCCAGCAGTGAAGCGCTTCAGGGGGCCACCTTCTTT. V and J are TRBV2 and TRBJ1-4; 8 nucleotides line up with TRBD1. Germline CDR1 and CDR2: SNHLY and FYNNEI. The CDR3 spans 13 residues.

The rearrangement joins TRBV21-1 to TRBJ1-2; TRBD1 was called by the table and not checked on the DNA. TRBV21-1 has pseudogene status. This CDR3 contains 15 residues. The CDR3: CASSKRQGGLGGYTF. For the CDR3, the DNA is TGTGCCAGCAGCAAACGGCAGGGGGGTTTGGGAGGCTACACCTTC.

The V and J genes are TRBV7-9 and TRBJ1-2, with D tentatively TRBD1 (6 bases). The germline CDR1 and CDR2 sequences are SEHNR and FQNEAQ (reference sequence). Trimming stripped 1 base from V and 6 bases from J, with 18 bases between. The CDR3 runs to 16 residues. The CDR3 is CASSLGGGAPQDGYTF. Here the CDR3 DNA reads TGTGCCAGCAGCTTAGGAGGGGGGGCGCCCCAGGATGGCTACACCTTC.